These 23 T cell receptor beta chains were all obtained from the same sample, sequenced in a study of molecular identifiers for immune sequencing clone quantification. TCRdb independently ran MiXCR on the PCR reads; one entry per CDR3 protein. The data hold about 640,000 distinct CDR3 sequences, with about 20% observed a single time. Sequenced material: naive CD8+ T cells from blood, with Jurkat cell RNA spiked in. Documented subset: FACS-sorted CD8+CD4-CCR7+CD45RA+ naive T cells. These receptors were collected from a human donor in good health. Some libraries in this study had Jurkat cell RNA spiked in.

There are many counts of this clonotype. This CDR3 is CSVEKTGGRDTEAFF. The CDR3 nucleotides read TGCAGCGTTGAAAAGACAGGGGGCAGGGACACTGAAGCTTTCTTT. This chain connects TRBV29-1 to TRBJ1-1, with 10 bases fitting TRBD1. CDR1 is SQVTM, CDR2 ANQGSEA, per germline. This CDR3 is 15 amino acids long. J was trimmed by 3 bases and V by 2 bases; bases with no gene match: 6.

This clonotype was seen once. This may arise from a read error, as a much more abundant clone is one base away. The chain uses TRBV28 and TRBJ2-5; 7 nucleotides match TRBD2. This CDR3 spans 13 amino acids. The V and J ends lost 6 bases and 5 bases, in that order; junction bases with no gene match: 6. CDR1 MDHEN and CDR2 SYDVKM come from the germline V gene. The CDR3 DNA is TGTGCCAGCAGGGTAGTGGGAGGGGAGACCCAGTACTTC. This translates into CASRVVGGETQYF.

At least ten counts were recorded for this clonotype. DNA for the CDR3: TGTGCCACCGCGAAGGGGGGACAGTATAATGAAAAACTGTTTTTT. It is translated as CATAKGGQYNEKLFF. The chain employs TRBV7-9 and TRBJ1-4; 7 bases match TRBD1. This CDR3 spans 15 amino acids. Unmatched junction bases numbered 12, after V lost 10 bases and J lost 4 bases. Germline CDR1 and CDR2: SEHNR and FQNEAQ (reference sequence).

In its sample, this clonotype was seen many times. The V gene is TRBV4-3, the J gene TRBJ2-2, with TRBD2 matching 9 bases. Germline V lookup: CDR1 LGHNA, CDR2 YSLEER. CDR3 length: 19 amino acids. V shed 0 bases, J shed 0 bases, and the junction held 8 bases outside the gene matches. In DNA, the CDR3 is TGCGCCAGCAGCCAAGATAGGCTAGCGGGAACTACGAACACCGGGGAGCTGTTTTTT. It specifies CASSQDRLAGTTNTGELFF.

This clonotype has a count of ten or more. As DNA, the CDR3 is TGTGCCAGCAGCCTTGACAGGACCCAAGAGACCCAGTACTTC. Translating gives CASSLDRTQETQYF. This chain joins TRBV7-2 and TRBJ2-5; D perhaps matches TRBD1 (6 bases). The germline CDR1 and CDR2 sequences are SGHTA and FQGNSA. The CDR3 loop spans 14 amino acids. Trimming took off 5 bases at V and 1 base at J, with 11 bases between the two ends.

This clonotype was counted at least ten times. The chain carries TRBV5-4 and TRBJ1-1; 9 bases map to TRBD1. Germline V gene data show CDR1 as SGHNT and CDR2 as YYREEE (reference sequence). Trimming took 2 bases from V and 7 from J; bases not matched to a gene: 9. This CDR3 is 15 amino acids long. The CDR3 sequence: CASSFVTGGDDEAFF. Written as DNA, the CDR3 is TGTGCCAGCAGCTTCGTAACAGGGGGCGACGATGAAGCTTTCTTT.

Comment on this clonotype: A much larger clone lies a single base off, so this may be a read error. The chain employs TRBV19 and TRBJ1-5, with 8 positions matching TRBD1. This CDR3 contains 14 residues. CDR1 is LNHDA and CDR2 is SQIVND in the germline V gene (reference sequence). The CDR3 region is CAGSMATGDQPQHF. CDR3 in DNA: TGTGCCGGTAGTATGGCGACAGGGGATCAGCCCCAGCATTTT.

The table lists this clonotype with many counts. The rearrangement links TRBV4-3 to TRBJ1-2, with 8 nucleotides matching TRBD1. V lost 0 bases, J lost 4 bases, and 4 bases stayed unmatched. Germline lookup yields CDR1 LGHNA and CDR2 YSLEER. The CDR3 has 15 residues. This CDR3 reads CASSQDLGQAYGYTF. The CDR3 coding sequence is TGCGCCAGCAGCCAAGATCTGGGACAGGCCTATGGCTACACCTTC.

The table lists this clonotype with many counts. V usage is TRBV6-5 and J usage is TRBJ2-1; weak D call: TRBD2 (5 bases). CDR3 length: 14 amino acids. Per the germline V gene, CDR1 is MNHEY and CDR2 is SVGAGI. V shed 0 bases and J shed 6 bases, with 9 bases lying between them. In DNA, the CDR3 is TGTGCCAGCAGTTACTCGAGGGTGGGCAATGAGCAGTTCTTC. Translating gives CASSYSRVGNEQFF.

Only a few counts were recorded for this clonotype. The chain recombines TRBV27 with TRBJ2-1, with D perhaps TRBD2 (6 bases). Germline CDR1 reads MNHEY; CDR2 reads SMNVEV (reference sequence). V was shortened by 3 bases and J by 2 bases, with 8 bases between the two germline ends. The CDR3 covers 14 residues. This chain's CDR3 is CASSLEGPYNEQFF. In DNA form, the CDR3 reads TGTGCCAGCAGTTTGGAGGGACCCTACAATGAGCAGTTCTTC.

This clonotype was seen a single time. Since a much larger clone is just one base distant, this may be a read error. The chain uses TRBV12-3 or TRBV12-4 and TRBJ2-3; maybe TRBD2 (5 bases). The CDR3 is 17 amino acids. V gave up 6 bases and J gave up 2 bases, with 21 bases separating them. CDR3 sequence reads: CASSWADTGVDTDTQYF. The CDR3 DNA follows: TGTGCCAGCAGCTGGGCCGACACCGGGGTAGACACAGATACGCAGTATTTT.

This clonotype was observed at least ten times. J is TRBJ1-1 and V is TRBV6-2 or TRBV6-3; maybe TRBD1 (6 bases). Per germline, CDR1 MNHEY and CDR2 SVGEGT. CDR3 size: 14 residues. V dropped 6 bases and J dropped 4 bases, with 15 bases sitting between them. CDR3 amino acids: CASSLTGSGTEAFF. The CDR3, as DNA: TGTGCCAGCAGCCTCACAGGGTCGGGCACTGAAGCTTTCTTT.

This clonotype was counted between two and nine times. V and J are TRBV9 and TRBJ1-5, with TRBD1 as a possible D gene (5 bases). The V end lost 2 bases, the J end lost 7 bases, and 16 bases lay between the germline ends. The CDR3 is made up of 15 amino acids. Per germline, CDR1 SGDLS and CDR2 YYNGEE. Written as DNA, the CDR3 is TGTGCCAGCAGCGTCGGGGCGGGACCAGGGCAGCCCCAGCATTTT. Translating gives CASSVGAGPGQPQHF.

The table lists this clonotype with many counts. The chain carries TRBV7-6 and TRBJ2-5, with D possibly being TRBD1 (7 bases). Germline assignment: CDR1 SGHVS and CDR2 FNYEAQ. This CDR3 region has 14 residues. Trimming pared 1 base from V and 3 bases from J, leaving 9 bases between. CDR3 amino acids: CASSLGRGEETQYF. The CDR3 region has the DNA TGTGCCAGCAGCTTAGGCAGGGGGGAAGAGACCCAGTACTTC.

On this clonotype itself: A junction boundary mismatches the germline segment, possibly from a read error. The chain carries TRBV5-4 and TRBJ2-3, with D tentatively TRBD2 (10 bases). CDR1 SGHNT and CDR2 YYREEE come from the germline V gene (reference sequence). The CDR3 sequence is 19 residues long. CDR3 amino acids: CACSLDFTGGPSGRGTQYF. The CDR3 coding sequence is TGTGCCTGCAGCTTGGATTTTACAGGGGGCCCTAGCGGGAGAGGTACGCAGTATTTT. The full variable domain, its missing parts supplied by reference TRBV5-4 and TRBJ2-3, is ETGVTQSPTHLIKTRGQQVTLRCSSQSGHNTVSWYQQALGQGPQFIFQYYREEENGRGNFPPRFSGLQFPNYSSELNVNALELDDSALYLCACSLDFTGGPSGRGTQYFGPGTRLTVL.

This clonotype was counted ten times or more. The chain couples TRBV29-1 to TRBJ2-3; unclear D gene. The CDR3 totals 16 residues. V gave up 2 bases and J gave up 0 bases, with 15 bases separating them. Germline-derived CDR1 and CDR2 are SQVTM and ANQGSEA. The DNA for the CDR3 is TGCAGCGTTGAATGGGCTAGTAGATCTAGCACAGATACGCAGTATTTT. Amino acids: CSVEWASRSSTDTQYF.

This clonotype was counted many times. CDR3 amino acids: CASSLQGGGNQPQHF. The CDR3 coding sequence is TGTGCCAGCAGTTTGCAGGGAGGGGGCAATCAGCCCCAGCATTTT. The chain recombines TRBV12-3 or TRBV12-4 with TRBJ1-5; maybe TRBD1 (5 bases). The CDR3 is 15 residues long. V shed 3 bases and J shed 2 bases, with 11 bases lying between them.

As concerns this clonotype: One junction end does not reproduce the germline sequence, and a read error may be involved. V is TRBV14 and J is TRBJ1-2; 10 nucleotides agree with TRBD1. Germline-derived CDR1 and CDR2 are SGHDN and FVKESK. There are 14 residues in the CDR3. The CDR3 nucleotides are TGTGCCAGCAGCCAGCTGGGACAGGGGAAAGGCTGCACCTTC. This gives the protein CASSQLGQGKGCTF.

Ten or more counts support this clonotype. The chain is built from TRBV21-1 and TRBJ2-7; the listed D gene, TRBD1, was not tested against the DNA. TRBV21-1 is classified as a pseudogene. The CDR3 contains 15 residues. The CDR3 coding sequence is TGTGCCAGCAGCGGGGGCCAAGGAAGCTCCTACGAGCAGTACTTC. It codes for CASSGGQGSSYEQYF.

Regarding this clonotype: This may be a read error: a much more frequent sequence differs by one nucleotide. This rearrangement joins TRBV5-1 to TRBJ1-1, with TRBD1 as a possible D gene (5 bases). Trimming pared 4 bases from V and 3 bases from J, leaving 16 bases between. This CDR3 is 15 amino acids long. Looked up from germline, CDR1 is SGHRS and CDR2 is YFSETQ. CDR3 coding DNA: TGCGCCAGCAGCCAAACCCAGGGTCTGGACACTGAAGCTTTCTTT. This codes for CASSQTQGLDTEAFF.

This clonotype was found many times. The V gene is TRBV6-5, the J gene TRBJ1-5, with TRBD1 as a possible D gene (5 bases). V was shortened by 6 bases and J by 0 bases, with 12 bases between the two germline ends. The CDR3 runs 15 residues. Germline lookup yields CDR1 MNHEY and CDR2 SVGAGI. CDR3 sequence reads: CASSPTVPSNQPQHF. The CDR3 DNA sequence: TGTGCCAGCAGCCCGACAGTTCCTAGCAATCAGCCCCAGCATTTT.

This clonotype has at least ten counts. The chain links TRBV19 to TRBJ1-1, with unresolved D. Germline-derived CDR1 and CDR2 are LNHDA and SQIVND (reference sequence). V was pared by 0 bases and J by 2 bases, with 10 bases between. The CDR3 consists of 15 residues. Here the CDR3 reads CASSIDLADNTEAFF. In DNA, the CDR3 is TGTGCCAGTAGTATAGATCTGGCAGACAACACTGAAGCTTTCTTT. Full variable domain (remainder filled in from reference TRBV19 and TRBJ1-1): DGGITQSPKYLFRKEGQNVTLSCEQNLNHDAMYWYRQDPGQGLRLIYYSQIVNDFQKGDIAEGYSVSREKKESFPLTVTSAQKNPTAFYLCASSIDLADNTEAFFGQGTRLTVV.

The sample holds many counts of this clonotype. The chain links TRBV2 to TRBJ2-7, with 7 positions matching TRBD1. Looked up from germline, CDR1 is SNHLY and CDR2 is FYNNEI. Losses at the gene ends were 3 bases for V and 3 bases for J; bases not matched to a gene: 5. The CDR3 is 14 amino acids. This chain's CDR3 is CASSDPGQIYEQYF. In DNA, the CDR3 is TGTGCCAGCAGTGATCCGGGACAGATCTACGAGCAGTACTTC.